A selection of T cell receptor beta chains follows, all from one sample in a study of identical twins. In TCRdb, the 5' RACE reads were re-called with MiXCR into one record per CDR3 protein. The table records 1.5 million to 2 million distinct CDR3 sequences, less than 35% of them present only once. What was sequenced was cord blood. These receptors were collected from a newborn girl in good health. Each CDR3 is given with its conserved first and last residue. The order of the fields is CDR3 protein, CDR3 length, V gene.

CDR3aa: CASSMETGGFNYGYTF
len: 16
v_gene: TRBV19

CDR3aa: CASSPRSLSYNEQFF
len: 15
v_gene: TRBV5-1

CDR3aa: CASSLSPLGQRHSYEQYF
len: 18
v_gene: TRBV12-3/TRBV12-4

CDR3aa: CASSWGRLSGQGYNEQFF
len: 18
v_gene: TRBV6-5

CDR3aa: CASSLEWTSRTGTRGSYNEQYF
len: 22
v_gene: TRBV7-8

CDR3aa: CSARSARGVTEAFF
len: 14
v_gene: TRBV20-1

CDR3aa: CASSDREKGEQYF
len: 13
v_gene: TRBV2

CDR3aa: CASSRQGLWEASHQPQHF
len: 18
v_gene: TRBV12-3/TRBV12-4

CDR3aa: CAISLRTDTQYF
len: 12
v_gene: TRBV28

CDR3aa: CAGRRVSGLGTDTQYF
len: 16
v_gene: TRBV7-2

CDR3aa: CAITAQGAGELFF
len: 13
v_gene: TRBV10-3

CDR3aa: CSARGLTSLTNYGYTF
len: 16
v_gene: TRBV20-1

CDR3aa: CASSLVYTGRNTGELFF
len: 17
v_gene: TRBV11-1

CDR3aa: CASVAPRGHNEQFF
len: 14
v_gene: TRBV2

CDR3aa: CASSLDTDREWRADTQYF
len: 18
v_gene: TRBV12-3/TRBV12-4

CDR3aa: CASSPLGLNSPLHF
len: 14
v_gene: TRBV12-3/TRBV12-4

CDR3aa: CASSLSLAGGPSTDTQYF
len: 18
v_gene: TRBV12-3/TRBV12-4

CDR3aa: CASSTRHNQPQHF
len: 13
v_gene: TRBV19

CDR3aa: CASSPGGGTTDTQYF
len: 15
v_gene: TRBV2

CDR3aa: CSATGPPNEQFF
len: 12
v_gene: TRBV20-1

CDR3aa: CASTWTSAKNIQYF
len: 14
v_gene: TRBV12-3/TRBV12-4

CDR3aa: CSARANRVWYTEAFF
len: 15
v_gene: TRBV20-1

CDR3aa: CASPDTPNEKLFF
len: 13
v_gene: TRBV27

CDR3aa: CASSFGVSGANVLTF
len: 15
v_gene: TRBV28

CDR3aa: CASRHRDRGNIQYF
len: 14
v_gene: TRBV12-3/TRBV12-4

CDR3aa: CASGQAADYGYTF
len: 13
v_gene: TRBV12-3/TRBV12-4

CDR3aa: CASSPPLLAGTNEQFF
len: 16
v_gene: TRBV5-1